The sequence of this T cell receptor (beta chain) was determined in a study of cytomegalovirus exposure and HLA in healthy donors. Study information: Of all 400 or so donors who were genotyped, about 80% belonged to the Caucasian-associated ancestry cluster.

Concerning this clone: What it binds is unknown.

The study's findings and limits: HLA allele associations emerged for under 20,000 TCR beta sequences in a later analysis, at 0.05 false discovery rate.

A multiplex PCR was run with 60 Vbeta primers and 13 Jbeta primers. The assay was immunoSEQ multiplex PCR, and TCRdb's table has in-frame clones only and misses some. This sample's table reports some 120,000 clones. V lost 5 bases to trimming and J lost 5 bases; unmatched junction nucleotides: 7. Germline V gives CDR1 SQVTM, CDR2 ANQGSEA. This CDR3 comprises 14 residues. The gene calls are TRBV29-1 and TRBJ2-3; 10 nucleotides line up with TRBD2. The sequence was collected from a man aged 25 to 45 in good health and CMV-seronegative. Material: PBMCs. CDR3 residues: CSVCLAGVVDTQYF. CDR3 nucleotide sequence: TGCAGCGTTTGTCTAGCGGGAGTGGTAGATACGCAGTATTTT.